The clone carrying this TCR beta chain was seen more than once but under ten times. Its specificity is unknown. The data were taken from a study of identical twins. Trimming left V 3 bases short and J 2 bases short, with 11 bases between. The CDR3 extends over 14 amino acids. CDR1 is SQVTM and CDR2 is ANQGSEA in the germline V gene. It was template switching that added a universal primer site, and there were unique molecular identifiers on the cDNA. MiXCR was run by TCRdb on the 5' RACE reads, yielding one entry per CDR3 protein. There are about 530,000 distinct CDR3 sequences in the sample; 13% to 15% occur only once, and about 0.4% lies in the top ten. General study results and limits: Twin-shared out-of-frame alpha sequences showed excess low generation probability.

This sample was also put to use in a study of yellow fever vaccine responses in identical twins.

The specimen sequenced was CD4+ T cells sorted from blood. The chain carries TRBV29-1 and TRBJ2-1, with D perhaps matching TRBD2 (7 bases). The receptor was derived from a woman aged 18-29 years in good health. CDR3 protein: CSVEGGATYNEQFF. The CDR3 DNA follows: TGCAGCGTTGAGGGGGGGGCAACCTACAATGAGCAGTTCTTC.